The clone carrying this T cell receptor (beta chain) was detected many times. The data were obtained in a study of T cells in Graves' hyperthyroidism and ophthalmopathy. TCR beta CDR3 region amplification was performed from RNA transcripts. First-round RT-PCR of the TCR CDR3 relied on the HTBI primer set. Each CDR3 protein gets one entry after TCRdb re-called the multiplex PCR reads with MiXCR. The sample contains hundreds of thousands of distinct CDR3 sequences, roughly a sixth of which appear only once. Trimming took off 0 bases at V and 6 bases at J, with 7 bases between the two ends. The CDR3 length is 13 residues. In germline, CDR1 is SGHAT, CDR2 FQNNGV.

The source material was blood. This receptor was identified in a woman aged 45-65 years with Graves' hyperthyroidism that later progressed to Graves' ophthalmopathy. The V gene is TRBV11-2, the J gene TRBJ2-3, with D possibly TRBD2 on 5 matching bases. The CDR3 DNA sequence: TGTGCCAGCAGCTTAGATCGAGGGGATACGCAGTATTTT. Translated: CASSLDRGDTQYF. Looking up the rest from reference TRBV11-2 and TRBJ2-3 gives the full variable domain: EAGVAQSPRYKIIEKRQSVAFWCNPISGHATLYWYQQILGQGPKLLIQFQNNGVVDDSQLPKDRFSAERLKGVDSTLKIQPAKLEDSAVYLCASSLDRGDTQYFGPGTRLTVL.